This T cell receptor (beta chain) was identified in a study of blood T cell repertoires in COVID-19. Study as a whole: The samples span acute and convalescent COVID-19 from the United States, Italy and Spain. PBMCs, B-cell-depleted T cells, or T cells provided the cDNA or gDNA that made up the material.

Methods used by the authors: Researchers report that nucleated cell counts were estimated from reference gene primer amplification. The protocol was immunoSEQ multiplex PCR, while the TCRdb copy is restricted to in-frame clones and leaves out a portion. Clone size and the V and J calls come from that table; the DNA yielded D and trimming. The sample lists approximately 170,000 clones; around 86% were seen once. The CDR3 length is 13 residues. Trimming pared 2 bases from V and 10 bases from J, leaving 9 bases between. Germline lookup yields CDR1 MRHNA and CDR2 SNTAGT. The sequence came from a woman of 80 years or more in a cohort sampled during active or convalescent COVID-19. The sequenced material came from peripheral blood. The chain has TRBV6-4 and TRBJ1-6, with TRBD1 as a possible D gene (5 bases). The CDR3 DNA reads as TGTGCCAGCAGTGACGAAAGGGGCTCACCCCTCCACTTT. Residues: CASSDERGSPLHF.